This T cell receptor (beta chain) was recovered during a study of identical twins. Overall study findings and caveats: The same donors were not followed; conclusions instead depended on cross-sectional statistical analysis. Within twin pairs, the out-of-frame alpha sequences they shared showed excess low generation probability. Sharing of beta out-of-frame sequences by twins showed a weaker excess.

Template switching added a universal primer binding site, and final cDNA carried unique molecular identifiers. TCRdb called the 5' RACE reads again in MiXCR, with one record for every CDR3 protein. The repertoire holds under 350,000 distinct CDR3 sequences, with 9.5% as singletons. Germline V gene sequence: CDR1 ENHRY, CDR2 SYGVKD. V was shortened by 0 bases and J by 5 bases, with 4 bases between the two germline ends. This CDR3 comprises 12 residues. In its sample, this clonotype was seen many times. Its specificity is unknown. These data were also reused for a study on yellow fever vaccine responses in identical twins.

The V and J genes are TRBV10-3 and TRBJ2-5; D call uncertain. This clonotype was sampled from a woman aged 18 to 35 in good health. The sample taken for sequencing was CD8+ T cells sorted from blood. This CDR3 reads CAISESVETQYF. The CDR3 nucleotides read TGTGCCATCAGTGAGTCGGTGGAGACCCAGTACTTC.